This TCR beta chain was retrieved from a study of control samples from healthy donors and cancer patients. Generated by immunoSEQ multiplex PCR, the TCRdb table keeps only in-frame clones and is missing some. The table records about 160,000 clones, 85% to 90% of them present only once. The germline V and J ends were trimmed by 0 bases and 6 bases, with 6 bases remaining between them. Looked up from germline, CDR1 is ENHRY and CDR2 is SYGVKD. CDR3 length equals 12 residues. The sequencing sample was made of blood. This receptor was identified in a man aged 25-45 years in good health. The chain carries TRBV10-3 and TRBJ2-7; D gene uncertain. The CDR3 DNA sequence: TGTGCCATCAGTGAGTCGACGGTCGAGCAGTACTTC. It specifies CAISESTVEQYF.